Below are 17 T cell receptor beta chains sequenced from a single sample in a study of blood T cell repertoires in COVID-19. Libraries were prepared by immunoSEQ multiplex PCR; TCRdb keeps only in-frame clonotypes and omits some of them. The sample has over 250,000 clones; 80% to 90% are singletons. Material for sequencing was peripheral blood. All receptors derive from a woman in her sixties or seventies with acute or convalescent COVID-19.

V is TRBV7-9 and J is TRBJ1-2, with 9 bases lining up with TRBD1. CDR3 length: 14 residues. With V trimmed by 3 bases and J by 2 bases, 1 base remained unmatched. The germline V gene encodes CDR1 SEHNR and CDR2 FQNEAQ (reference sequence). CDR3 nucleotide sequence: TGTGCCAGCAGCTTCGGGACAGGGAACTATGGCTACACCTTC. Residues: CASSFGTGNYGYTF.

J is TRBJ1-6 and V is TRBV20-1; no definite D call. The CDR3 loop spans 17 amino acids. Germline values: CDR1 DFQATT, CDR2 SNEGSKA (reference sequence). Deletions cut 3 bases from V and 0 bases from J, with 15 bases between. The CDR3 loop is CSASRSRSSSYNSPLHF. The CDR3 DNA follows: TGCAGTGCTAGTAGGTCGCGGTCGAGCTCCTATAATTCACCCCTCCACTTT.

This clone turned up a few times. The chain combines TRBV7-9 with TRBJ2-5; a possible D gene is TRBD2 (6 bases). Germline CDR1 reads SEHNR; CDR2 reads FQNEAQ (reference sequence). Trimming cost V 5 bases and J 3 bases, with 16 bases left between them. The CDR3 totals 15 residues. CDR3 sequence (DNA): TGTGCCAGCAGCCCTATAAGGGGCGGGGAAGAGACCCAGTACTTC. It codes for CASSPIRGGEETQYF.

To note about this clone: The same CDR3 can be traced to other DNA sequences in this sample. The V call is TRBV6-5, the J call TRBJ2-7; D not resolved. The germline V and J ends were trimmed by 6 bases and 4 bases, with 7 bases remaining between them. Germline values: CDR1 MNHEY, CDR2 SVGAGI. The CDR3 length is 11 residues. The CDR3 nucleotides are TGTGCCAGCAGGTCCCGTTACGAGCAGTACTTC. It specifies CASRSRYEQYF.

The chain carries TRBV29-1 and TRBJ2-3, with TRBD2 matching 9 bases. CDR1 is SQVTM and CDR2 is ANQGSEA in the germline V gene. V shed 3 bases and J 3 bases; nucleotides not matched to a gene: 4. The CDR3 extends over 14 amino acids. CDR3 bases: TGCAGCGTTGAGGCGGGGGGGCAAACAGATACGCAGTATTTT. It translates to CSVEAGGQTDTQYF.

The rearrangement links TRBV6-5 to TRBJ1-1; unclear D gene. The CDR3 length is 11 residues. Germline V lookup: CDR1 MNHEY, CDR2 SVGAGI. The V end was cut by 6 bases, the J end by 6 bases, with 8 bases between. Here the CDR3 DNA reads TGTGCCAGCAGATCCCAGGCTGAAGCTTTCTTT. It is translated as CASRSQAEAFF.

This clone was seen just once. This rearrangement joins TRBV5-1 to TRBJ1-2; 8 positions match TRBD1. Germline values: CDR1 SGHRS, CDR2 YFSETQ. CDR3 length: 15 amino acids. V lost 4 bases, J lost 5 bases, and 10 bases stayed unmatched. CDR3 nucleotides: TGCGCCAGCAGCGTTACCCCAGGGGGCCAGTATGGCTACACCTTC. Protein: CASSVTPGGQYGYTF.

CDR3 sequence reads: CASSAPGLAAGGWGQYF. The CDR3 DNA reads as TGTGCCAGCAGCGCTCCGGGACTAGCGGCCGGCGGCTGGGGCCAGTACTTC. V usage is TRBV11-2 and J usage is TRBJ2-5; TRBD2 matches at 11 bases. Trimming removed 5 bases from V and 10 bases from J; junction bases left unmatched: 18. Germline values: CDR1 SGHAT, CDR2 FQNNGV. CDR3 length: 17 amino acids.

V and J are TRBV3-1 (or the pseudogene TRBV3-2) and TRBJ2-7, with a possible D match to TRBD1 (9 bases). Per germline, CDR1 LGHDT and CDR2 YNNKEL (reference sequence). This CDR3 is built from 18 residues. V dropped 3 bases and J dropped 0 bases, with 21 bases sitting between them. CDR3 DNA: TGTGCCAGCAGCCAGGCGTACGGGACAGGGACTAGCTCCTACGAGCAGTACTTC. Its translation is CASSQAYGTGTSSYEQYF.

This chain links TRBV3-1 (or the pseudogene TRBV3-2) with TRBJ1-1; weak D call: TRBD1 (5 bases). This CDR3 has 14 amino acids. V was cut by 4 bases and J by 0 bases, with 9 bases left in between. Per germline, CDR1 LGHDT and CDR2 YNNKEL (reference sequence). CDR3 DNA sequence: TGTGCCAGCAGCCTCCAGGGTATGAACACTGAAGCTTTCTTT. Translated, it gives CASSLQGMNTEAFF.

The chain employs TRBV7-8 and TRBJ1-5; D uncertain. Germline V gene data show CDR1 as SGHVS and CDR2 as FQNEAQ. CDR3 length: 16 residues. The V gene lost 1 base and the J gene lost 0 bases, with 10 bases spanning the gap. The CDR3 protein is CASSLESRYSNQPQHF. The CDR3 DNA reads as TGTGCCAGCAGCTTAGAGTCCAGGTATAGCAATCAGCCCCAGCATTTT.

The V gene is TRBV5-4, the J gene TRBJ2-5; 8 bases map to TRBD2. The CDR3 length is 15 residues. The V gene's germline CDR1 is SGHNT and CDR2 YYREEE (reference sequence). Trimming took 0 bases from V and 2 from J; bases not matched to a gene: 3. The CDR3 spells CASSLAVAGQETQYF. The CDR3 DNA is TGTGCCAGCAGCTTGGCGGTAGCGGGGCAAGAGACCCAGTACTTC.

The chain uses TRBV7-3 and TRBJ1-1; TRBD1 is a possible D gene (6 bases). CDR1 is SGHTA and CDR2 is FQGTGA in the germline V gene. This CDR3 is built from 15 residues. Trimming shortened V by 2 bases and J by 0 bases, and 10 bases separated the two germline ends. CDR3 residues: CASSLLGQMNTEAFF. DNA for the CDR3: TGTGCCAGCAGCTTACTCGGACAGATGAACACTGAAGCTTTCTTT.

This clone was found once. CDR3 sequence: CASSRSGGGGDTQYF. The CDR3 DNA reads TGTGCCAGCAGTCGGAGCGGGGGCGGTGGAGATACGCAGTATTTT. The gene calls are TRBV5-4 and TRBJ2-3; TRBD2 agrees at 8 bases. This CDR3 spans 15 amino acids. CDR1 and CDR2 from the germline V gene are SGHNT and YYREEE (reference sequence). With V trimmed by 5 bases and J by 5 bases, 10 bases remained unmatched.

CDR3 sequence reads: CSVGVMGAANYGYTF. CDR3 coding DNA: TGCAGCGTTGGGGTTATGGGGGCAGCTAACTATGGCTACACCTTC. This sequence joins TRBV29-1 and TRBJ1-2, with D possibly being TRBD1 (6 bases). Germline V gene sequence: CDR1 SQVTM, CDR2 ANQGSEA. This CDR3 has 15 residues. The ends were cut back, 4 bases at V and 0 bases at J, with 15 bases in the middle.

The rearrangement uses TRBV3-1 (or the pseudogene TRBV3-2) and TRBJ2-7; TRBD2 is a possible D gene (6 bases). The V gene's germline CDR1 is LGHDT and CDR2 YNNKEL (reference sequence). Trimming removed 1 base from V and 6 bases from J, with 22 bases in between. This CDR3 comprises 17 residues. The CDR3 region has the DNA TGTGCCAGCAGCCAAGTAAGATGGGCGGGGTTCGGAGGCGAGCAGTACTTC. Encoded protein: CASSQVRWAGFGGEQYF.

The genes are TRBV28 and TRBJ1-3; D call uncertain. Germline V gene lookup returns CDR1 MDHEN and CDR2 SYDVKM. Trimming took 7 bases from V and 0 from J, leaving 10 bases between them. CDR3 length equals 14 residues. CDR3 sequence (DNA): TGTGCCAGCACCACCCAGGCCTCTGGAAACACCATATATTTT. It encodes CASTTQASGNTIYF.